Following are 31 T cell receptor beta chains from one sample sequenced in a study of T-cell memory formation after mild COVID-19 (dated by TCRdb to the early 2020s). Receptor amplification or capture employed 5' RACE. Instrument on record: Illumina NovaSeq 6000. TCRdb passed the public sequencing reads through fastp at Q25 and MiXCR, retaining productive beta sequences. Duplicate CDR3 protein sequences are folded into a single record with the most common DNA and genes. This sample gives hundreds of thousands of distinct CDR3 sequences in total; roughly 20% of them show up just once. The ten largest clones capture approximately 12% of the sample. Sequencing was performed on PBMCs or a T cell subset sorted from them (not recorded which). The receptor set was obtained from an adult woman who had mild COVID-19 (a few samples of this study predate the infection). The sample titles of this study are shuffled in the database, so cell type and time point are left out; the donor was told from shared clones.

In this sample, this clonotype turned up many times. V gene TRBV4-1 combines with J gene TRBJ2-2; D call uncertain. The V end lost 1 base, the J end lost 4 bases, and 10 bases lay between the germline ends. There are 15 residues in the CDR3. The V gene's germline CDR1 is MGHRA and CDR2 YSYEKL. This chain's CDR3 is CASSQVELITGELFF. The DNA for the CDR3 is TGCGCCAGCAGCCAAGTGGAGCTTATCACCGGGGAGCTGTTTTTT.

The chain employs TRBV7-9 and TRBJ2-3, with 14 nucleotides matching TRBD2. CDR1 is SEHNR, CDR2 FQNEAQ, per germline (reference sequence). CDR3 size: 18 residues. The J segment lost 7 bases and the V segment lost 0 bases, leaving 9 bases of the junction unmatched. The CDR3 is CASSLADVGLAGAHTQYF. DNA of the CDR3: TGTGCCAGCAGCTTAGCCGACGTGGGACTAGCGGGAGCCCATACGCAGTATTTT.

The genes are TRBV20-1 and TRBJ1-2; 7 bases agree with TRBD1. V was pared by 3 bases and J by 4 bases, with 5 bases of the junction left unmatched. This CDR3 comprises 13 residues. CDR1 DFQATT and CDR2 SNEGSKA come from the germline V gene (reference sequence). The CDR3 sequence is CSARDRKTYGYTF. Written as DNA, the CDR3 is TGCAGTGCTAGGGACAGGAAGACCTATGGCTACACCTTC.

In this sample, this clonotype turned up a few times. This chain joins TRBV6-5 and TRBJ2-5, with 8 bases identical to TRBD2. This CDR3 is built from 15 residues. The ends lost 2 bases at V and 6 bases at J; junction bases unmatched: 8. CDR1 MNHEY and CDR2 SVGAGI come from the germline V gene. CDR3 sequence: CASSYGTSGFKTQYF. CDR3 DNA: TGTGCCAGCAGTTACGGGACTAGTGGGTTCAAGACCCAGTACTTC.

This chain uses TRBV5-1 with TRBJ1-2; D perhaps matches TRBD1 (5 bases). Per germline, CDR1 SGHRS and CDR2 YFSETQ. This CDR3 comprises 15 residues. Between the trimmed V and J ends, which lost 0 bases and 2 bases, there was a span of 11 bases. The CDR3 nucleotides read TGCGCCAGCAGCTTGGACCGGGGGTCCAACTATGGCTACACCTTC. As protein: CASSLDRGSNYGYTF.

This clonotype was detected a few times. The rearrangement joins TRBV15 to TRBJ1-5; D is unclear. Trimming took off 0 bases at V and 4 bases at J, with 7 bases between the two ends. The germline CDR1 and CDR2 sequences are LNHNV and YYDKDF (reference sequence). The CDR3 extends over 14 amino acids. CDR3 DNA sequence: TGTGCCACCAGCAGAGATATCCAGAATCAGCCCCAGCATTTT. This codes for CATSRDIQNQPQHF.

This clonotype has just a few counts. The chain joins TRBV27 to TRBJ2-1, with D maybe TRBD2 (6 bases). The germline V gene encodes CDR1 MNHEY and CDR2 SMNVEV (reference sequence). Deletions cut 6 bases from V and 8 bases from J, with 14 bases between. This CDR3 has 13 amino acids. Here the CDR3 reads CASRKHGGYEQFF. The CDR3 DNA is TGTGCCAGCAGGAAGCATGGGGGGTATGAGCAGTTCTTC.

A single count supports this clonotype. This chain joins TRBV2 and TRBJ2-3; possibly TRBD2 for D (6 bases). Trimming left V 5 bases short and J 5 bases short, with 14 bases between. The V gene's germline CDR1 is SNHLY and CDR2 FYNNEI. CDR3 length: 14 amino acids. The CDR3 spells CASSSRLVGDTQYF. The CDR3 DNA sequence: TGTGCCAGCAGTAGTAGACTAGTGGGAGATACGCAGTATTTT.

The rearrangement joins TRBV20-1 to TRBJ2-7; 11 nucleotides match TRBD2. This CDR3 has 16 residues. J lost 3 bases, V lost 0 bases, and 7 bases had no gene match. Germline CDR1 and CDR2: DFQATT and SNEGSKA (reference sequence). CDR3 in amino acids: CSARDHRLAGIYEQYF. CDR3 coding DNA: TGCAGTGCTAGAGATCATAGACTAGCGGGAATCTACGAGCAGTACTTC.

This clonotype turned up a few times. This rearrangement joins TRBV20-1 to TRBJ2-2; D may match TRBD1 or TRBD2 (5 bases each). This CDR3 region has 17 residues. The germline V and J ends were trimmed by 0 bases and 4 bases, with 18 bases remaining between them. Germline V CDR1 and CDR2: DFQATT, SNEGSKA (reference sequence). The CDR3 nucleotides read TGCAGTGCTAGAGATGGGGGAAGGGGAACGGGCACCGGGGAGCTGTTTTTT. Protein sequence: CSARDGGRGTGTGELFF.

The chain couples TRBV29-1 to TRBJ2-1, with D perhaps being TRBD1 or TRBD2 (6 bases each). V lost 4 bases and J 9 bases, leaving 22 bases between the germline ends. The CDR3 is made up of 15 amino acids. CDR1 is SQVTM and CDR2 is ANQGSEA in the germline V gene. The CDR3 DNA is TGCAGCGTTGCGAACGGGACAACTTCGCGGGGTGAGCAGTTCTTC. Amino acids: CSVANGTTSRGEQFF.

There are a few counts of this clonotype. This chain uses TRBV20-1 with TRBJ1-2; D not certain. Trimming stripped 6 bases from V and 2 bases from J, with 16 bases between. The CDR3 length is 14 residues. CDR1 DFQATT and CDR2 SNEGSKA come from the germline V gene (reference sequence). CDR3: CSAGVGEANYGYTF. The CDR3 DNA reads TGCAGTGCCGGGGTTGGGGAGGCGAACTATGGCTACACCTTC.

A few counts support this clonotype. This chain's CDR3 is CASSFAGGSHSGNTIYF. The CDR3 DNA reads as TGTGCCAGCAGTTTTGCAGGGGGTAGTCACTCTGGAAACACCATATATTTT. The chain combines TRBV12-3 or TRBV12-4 with TRBJ1-3; TRBD1 aligns across 7 bases. J was trimmed by 0 bases and V by 3 bases; bases with no gene match: 8. This CDR3 region has 17 residues.

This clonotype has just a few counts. CDR3 region: CASSSGGSGGYTF. The CDR3 bases are TGTGCCAGCAGCTCAGGGGGTTCTGGTGGCTACACCTTC. This chain joins TRBV7-9 and TRBJ1-2, with 7 nucleotides matching TRBD1. CDR1 and CDR2 from the germline V gene are SEHNR and FQNEAQ (reference sequence). The CDR3 totals 13 residues. Unmatched junction bases numbered 6, after V lost 4 bases and J lost 7 bases.

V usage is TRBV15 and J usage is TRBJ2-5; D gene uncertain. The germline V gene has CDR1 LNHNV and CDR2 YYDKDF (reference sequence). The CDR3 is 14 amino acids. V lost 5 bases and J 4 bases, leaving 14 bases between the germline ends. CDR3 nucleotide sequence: TGTGCCACCAGCCAGGACCTGCTTGGAGAGACCCAGTACTTC. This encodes CATSQDLLGETQYF.

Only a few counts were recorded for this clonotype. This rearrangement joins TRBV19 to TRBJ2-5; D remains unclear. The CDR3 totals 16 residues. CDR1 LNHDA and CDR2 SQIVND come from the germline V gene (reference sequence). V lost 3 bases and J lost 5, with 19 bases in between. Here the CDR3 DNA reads TGTGCCAGTAGTATGTCACAGAGCCGATTCTCGGAGACCCAGTACTTC. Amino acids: CASSMSQSRFSETQYF.

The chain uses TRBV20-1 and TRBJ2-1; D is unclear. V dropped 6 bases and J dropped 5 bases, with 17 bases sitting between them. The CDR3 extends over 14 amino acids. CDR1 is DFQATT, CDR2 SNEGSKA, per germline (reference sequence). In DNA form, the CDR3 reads TGCAGTGCAAGACTGAGTAGGGTAAACAATGAGCAGTTCTTC. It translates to CSARLSRVNNEQFF.

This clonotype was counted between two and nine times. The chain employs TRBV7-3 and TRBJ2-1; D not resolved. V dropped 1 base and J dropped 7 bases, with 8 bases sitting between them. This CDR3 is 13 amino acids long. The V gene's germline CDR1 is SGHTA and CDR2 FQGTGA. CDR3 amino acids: CASSLRPGNEQFF. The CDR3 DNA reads TGTGCCAGCAGCTTAAGGCCCGGGAATGAGCAGTTCTTC.

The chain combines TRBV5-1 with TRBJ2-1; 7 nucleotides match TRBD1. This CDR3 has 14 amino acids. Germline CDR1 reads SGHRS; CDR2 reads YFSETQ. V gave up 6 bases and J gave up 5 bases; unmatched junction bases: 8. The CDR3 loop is CASTVWGQNNEQFF. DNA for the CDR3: TGCGCCAGCACTGTTTGGGGACAGAACAATGAGCAGTTCTTC.

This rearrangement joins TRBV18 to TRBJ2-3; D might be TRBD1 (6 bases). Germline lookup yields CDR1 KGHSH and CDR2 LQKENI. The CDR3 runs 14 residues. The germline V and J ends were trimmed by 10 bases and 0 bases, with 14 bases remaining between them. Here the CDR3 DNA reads TGTGCCACCGGACAGAGCTCTAGCACAGATACGCAGTATTTT. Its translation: CATGQSSSTDTQYF.

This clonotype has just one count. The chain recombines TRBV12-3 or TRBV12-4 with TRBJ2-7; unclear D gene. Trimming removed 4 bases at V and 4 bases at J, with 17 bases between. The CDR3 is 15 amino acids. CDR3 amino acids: CASSSSQTFTYEQYF. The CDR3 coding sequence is TGTGCCAGCAGTTCGTCCCAGACTTTTACTTACGAGCAGTACTTC.

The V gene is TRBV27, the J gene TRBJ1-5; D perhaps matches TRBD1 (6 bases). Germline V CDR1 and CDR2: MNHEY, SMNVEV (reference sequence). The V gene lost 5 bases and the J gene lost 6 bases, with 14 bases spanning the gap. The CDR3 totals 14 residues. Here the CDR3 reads CASSPWQGGQPQHF. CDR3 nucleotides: TGTGCCAGCAGTCCCTGGCAAGGGGGTCAGCCCCAGCATTTT.

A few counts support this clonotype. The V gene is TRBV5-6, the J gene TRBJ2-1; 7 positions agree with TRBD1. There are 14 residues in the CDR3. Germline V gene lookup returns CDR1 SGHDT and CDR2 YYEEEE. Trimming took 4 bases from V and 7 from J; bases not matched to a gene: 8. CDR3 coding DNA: TGTGCCAGCAGCCCCGACAGGGTGGGGAATGAGCAGTTCTTC. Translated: CASSPDRVGNEQFF.

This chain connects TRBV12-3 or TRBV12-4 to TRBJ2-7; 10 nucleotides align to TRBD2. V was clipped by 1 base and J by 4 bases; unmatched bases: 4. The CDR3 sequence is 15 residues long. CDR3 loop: CASSLEVAGGYEQYF. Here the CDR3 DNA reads TGTGCCAGCAGTTTAGAGGTAGCGGGAGGATACGAGCAGTACTTC.

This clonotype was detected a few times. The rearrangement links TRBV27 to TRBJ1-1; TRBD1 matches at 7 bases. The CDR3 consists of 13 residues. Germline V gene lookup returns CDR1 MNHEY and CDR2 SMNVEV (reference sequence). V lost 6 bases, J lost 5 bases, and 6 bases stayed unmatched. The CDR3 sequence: CASRGEGATEAFF. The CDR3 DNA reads TGTGCCAGCAGAGGCGAGGGGGCGACTGAAGCTTTCTTT.

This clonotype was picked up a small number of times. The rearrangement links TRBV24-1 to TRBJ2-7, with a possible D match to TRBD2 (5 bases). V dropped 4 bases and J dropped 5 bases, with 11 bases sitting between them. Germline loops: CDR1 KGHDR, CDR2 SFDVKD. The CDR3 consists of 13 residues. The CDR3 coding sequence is TGTGCCACCAGTGAGTTGGACGGGGACGAGCAGTACTTC. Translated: CATSELDGDEQYF.

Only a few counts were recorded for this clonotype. Written as DNA, the CDR3 is TGTGCCAGCAGCTTGGGCGGCTACCCCACAGATACGCAGTATTTT. It translates to CASSLGGYPTDTQYF. The gene calls are TRBV5-6 and TRBJ2-3; D is unresolved. The CDR3 runs to 15 residues. CDR1 SGHDT and CDR2 YYEEEE come from the germline V gene. V was shortened by 0 bases and J by 2 bases, with 10 bases between the two germline ends.

The DNA of the CDR3 is TGCGCCAGCAGCCCAACTAGCGGGGTGAGCACAGATACGCAGTATTTT. Its protein is CASSPTSGVSTDTQYF. This chain links TRBV4-1 with TRBJ2-3; 10 positions match TRBD2. Trimming cost V 4 bases and J 0 bases; bases outside gene matches: 4. In germline, CDR1 is MGHRA, CDR2 YSYEKL. CDR3 length equals 16 residues.

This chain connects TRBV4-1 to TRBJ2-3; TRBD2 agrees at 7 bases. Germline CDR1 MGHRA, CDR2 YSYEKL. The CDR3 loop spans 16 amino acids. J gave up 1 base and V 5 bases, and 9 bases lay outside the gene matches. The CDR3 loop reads CASSARGSLGTDTQYF. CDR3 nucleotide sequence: TGCGCCAGCAGCGCGCGCGGGAGTTTAGGCACAGATACGCAGTATTTT.

CDR3 loop: CASSLTRLKRAEAFF. CDR3 sequence (DNA): TGTGCCAGCAGCTTAACCCGTCTAAAACGGGCTGAAGCTTTCTTT. The rearrangement joins TRBV7-2 to TRBJ1-1; D is undetermined. CDR1 and CDR2 from the germline V gene are SGHTA and FQGNSA. The CDR3 extends over 15 amino acids. The V and J ends lost 2 bases and 6 bases respectively, with 16 bases between them.

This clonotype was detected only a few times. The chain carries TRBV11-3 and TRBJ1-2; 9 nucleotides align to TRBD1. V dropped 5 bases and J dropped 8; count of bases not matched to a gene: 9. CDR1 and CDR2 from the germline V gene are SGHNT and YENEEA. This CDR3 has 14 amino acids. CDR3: CASSPGDRDGGYTF. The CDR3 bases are TGTGCCAGCAGCCCCGGGGACAGGGATGGGGGCTACACCTTC.